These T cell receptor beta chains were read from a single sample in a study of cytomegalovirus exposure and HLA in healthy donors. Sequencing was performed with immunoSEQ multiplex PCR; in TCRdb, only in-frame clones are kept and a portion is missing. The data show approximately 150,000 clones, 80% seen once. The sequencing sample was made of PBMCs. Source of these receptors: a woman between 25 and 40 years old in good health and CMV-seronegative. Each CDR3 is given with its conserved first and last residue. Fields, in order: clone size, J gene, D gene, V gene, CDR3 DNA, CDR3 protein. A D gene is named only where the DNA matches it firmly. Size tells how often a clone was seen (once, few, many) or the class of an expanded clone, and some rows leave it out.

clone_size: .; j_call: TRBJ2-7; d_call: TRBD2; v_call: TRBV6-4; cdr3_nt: TGTGCCAGCAGTGGCCTAGCGGGGCCTAGCTCCTACGAGCAGTACTTC; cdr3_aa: CASSGLAGPSSYEQYF
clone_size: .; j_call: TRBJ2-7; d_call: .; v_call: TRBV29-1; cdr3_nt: TGCAGCGTTTCGCGGGACGACCTGACCTACGAGCAGTACTTC; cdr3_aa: CSVSRDDLTYEQYF
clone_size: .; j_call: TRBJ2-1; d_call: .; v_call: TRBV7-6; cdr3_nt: TGTGCCAGCAGCCTCCTTAGCGGTACCGGGAATGAGCAGTTCTTC; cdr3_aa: CASSLLSGTGNEQFF
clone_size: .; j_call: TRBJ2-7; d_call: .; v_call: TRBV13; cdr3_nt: TGTGCCAGTCGTGGACAGCCACCGGGAGAGCAGTACTTC; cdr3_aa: CASRGQPPGEQYF
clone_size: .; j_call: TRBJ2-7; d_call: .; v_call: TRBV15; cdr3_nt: TGTGCCACCAGCAGACTGGGCAACGAGCAGTACTTC; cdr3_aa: CATSRLGNEQYF
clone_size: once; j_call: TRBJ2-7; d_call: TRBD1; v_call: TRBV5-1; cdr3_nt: TGCGCCAGCAGCCGATCGAACCGGGACAGGGCCTCCTACGAGCAGTACTTC; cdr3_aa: CASSRSNRDRASYEQYF
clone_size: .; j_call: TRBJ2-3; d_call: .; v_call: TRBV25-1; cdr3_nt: TGTGCCAGCACCGGACTGGGAATAGATACGCAGTATTTT; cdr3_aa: CASTGLGIDTQYF
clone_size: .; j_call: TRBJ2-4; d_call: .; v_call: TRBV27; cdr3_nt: TGTGCCAGCAGTTTAGCCCTAGCCTCCATTCAGTACTTC; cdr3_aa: CASSLALASIQYF
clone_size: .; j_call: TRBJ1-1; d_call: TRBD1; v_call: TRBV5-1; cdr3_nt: TGCGCCAGCAGCTGGGACAGGGTGAACACTGAAGCTTTCTTT; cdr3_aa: CASSWDRVNTEAFF
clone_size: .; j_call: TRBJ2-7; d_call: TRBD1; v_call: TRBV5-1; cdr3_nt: TGCGCCAGCAGCTTGGAGACAGGGGACGAGCAGTACTTC; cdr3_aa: CASSLETGDEQYF
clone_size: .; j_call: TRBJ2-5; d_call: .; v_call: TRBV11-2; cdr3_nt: TGTGCCAGCAGCTTACAAGGGGTATCGGAGACCCAGTACTTC; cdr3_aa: CASSLQGVSETQYF
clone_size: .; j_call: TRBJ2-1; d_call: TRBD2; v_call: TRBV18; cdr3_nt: TGTGCCAGCTCGGGGCGGCCGGTAGCGGGGGCCGGAGGTGAGCAGTTCTTC; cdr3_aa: CASSGRPVAGAGGEQFF
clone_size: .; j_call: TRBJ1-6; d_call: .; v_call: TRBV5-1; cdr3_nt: TGCGCCAGCAGCTTGGGGACTTTATCTAAGGGGACTTATAATTCACCCCTCCACTTT; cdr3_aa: CASSLGTLSKGTYNSPLHF
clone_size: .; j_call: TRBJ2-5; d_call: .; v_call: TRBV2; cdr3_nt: TGTGCCAGCAGTGAGGGTTCGACAGGTCAAGAGACCCAGTACTTC; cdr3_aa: CASSEGSTGQETQYF
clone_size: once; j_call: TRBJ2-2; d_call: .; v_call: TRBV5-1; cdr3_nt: TGCGCCAGCAGGCGGGACCCCCGGAACACCGGGGAGCTGTTTTTT; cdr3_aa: CASRRDPRNTGELFF
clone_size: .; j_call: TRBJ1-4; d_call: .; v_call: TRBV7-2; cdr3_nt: TGTGCCAGCAGCTTATATGGGCAGAATGAAAAACTGTTTTTT; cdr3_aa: CASSLYGQNEKLFF
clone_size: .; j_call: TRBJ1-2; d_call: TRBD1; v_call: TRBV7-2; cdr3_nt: TGTGCCAGCAGGTATACAGGGGATTCCTATGGCTACACCTTC; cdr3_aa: CASRYTGDSYGYTF
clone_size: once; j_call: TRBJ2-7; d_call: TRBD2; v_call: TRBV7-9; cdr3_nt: TGTTCCAGCAGCTTCGAATTTGGCAGCGGGGCCTACGAGCAGTACTTC; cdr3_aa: CSSSFEFGSGAYEQYF
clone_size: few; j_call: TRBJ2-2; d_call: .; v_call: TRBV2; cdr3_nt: TGTGCCAGCAGGACCGGGACTTTGACCGGGGAGCTGTTTTTT; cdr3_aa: CASRTGTLTGELFF
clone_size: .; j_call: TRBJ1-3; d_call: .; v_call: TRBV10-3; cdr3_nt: TGTGCCATCAGTGAGTCTCTCGGCCCTAGCTCTGGAAACACCATATATTTT; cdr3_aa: CAISESLGPSSGNTIYF
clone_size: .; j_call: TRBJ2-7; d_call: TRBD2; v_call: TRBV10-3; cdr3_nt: TGTGCCATCAGTGAGAGGGGATTGCGGGGGGGCCTCGAGCAGTACTTC; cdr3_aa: CAISERGLRGGLEQYF
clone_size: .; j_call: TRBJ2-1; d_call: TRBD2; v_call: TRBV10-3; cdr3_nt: TGTGCCATCAGTGAGTCGATGGGACTAGCGGGAGGTGACGAGCAGTTCTTC; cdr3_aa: CAISESMGLAGGDEQFF
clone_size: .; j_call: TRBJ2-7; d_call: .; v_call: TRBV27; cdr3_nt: TGTGCCAGCAGTTTCTCCGTAGGTGGGACAAACTACGAGCAGTACTTC; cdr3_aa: CASSFSVGGTNYEQYF
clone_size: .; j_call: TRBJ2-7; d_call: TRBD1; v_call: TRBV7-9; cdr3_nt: TGTGCCAGCAGCCCAAGGGGACAGCGCTACGAGCAGTACTTC; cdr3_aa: CASSPRGQRYEQYF
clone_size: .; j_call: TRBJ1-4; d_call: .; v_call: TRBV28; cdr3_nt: TGTGCCAGCAGTTTACGGATGGTAGGGAGGGATGAAAAACTGTTTTTT; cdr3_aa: CASSLRMVGRDEKLFF
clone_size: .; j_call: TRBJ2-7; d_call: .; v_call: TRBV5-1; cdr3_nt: TGCGCCAGCAGCTTGGGACTAGTCCTCTACGAGCAGTACTTC; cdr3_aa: CASSLGLVLYEQYF
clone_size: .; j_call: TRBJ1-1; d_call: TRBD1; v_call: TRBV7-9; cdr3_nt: TGTGCCAGCAGCTTAGGGGACAGGGGGTTTAACACTGAAGCTTTCTTT; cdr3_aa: CASSLGDRGFNTEAFF
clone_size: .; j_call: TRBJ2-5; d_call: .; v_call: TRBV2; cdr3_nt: TGTGCCAGCGGGCCGGGACAAAGGGGGGAGACCCAGTACTTC; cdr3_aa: CASGPGQRGETQYF
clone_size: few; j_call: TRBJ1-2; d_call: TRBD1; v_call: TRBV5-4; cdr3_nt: TGTGCCAGCAGCTCGTCAGGGGGCCACTATGGCTACACCTTC; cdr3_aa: CASSSSGGHYGYTF
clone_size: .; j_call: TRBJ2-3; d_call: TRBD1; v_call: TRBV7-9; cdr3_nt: TGTGCCAGCAGCTTATCCCTTCACCGTGAGACAGGGATCACAGATACGCAGTATTTT; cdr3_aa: CASSLSLHRETGITDTQYF
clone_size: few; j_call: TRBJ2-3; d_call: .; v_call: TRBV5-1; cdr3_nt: TGCGCCAGCAGCTTCACCCGACAGCGGGGCACAGATACGCAGTATTTT; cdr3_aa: CASSFTRQRGTDTQYF
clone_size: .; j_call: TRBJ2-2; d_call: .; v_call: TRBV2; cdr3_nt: TGTGCCAGCAGTGAACGCAGGCCGAACACCGGGGAGCTGTTTTTT; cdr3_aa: CASSERRPNTGELFF
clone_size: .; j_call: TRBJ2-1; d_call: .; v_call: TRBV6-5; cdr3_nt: TGTGCCAGCAGTTACGACTTACGTTGGCCAAAGTTCTTC; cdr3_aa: CASSYDLRWPKFF
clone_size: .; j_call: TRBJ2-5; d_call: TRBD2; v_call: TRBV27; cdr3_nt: TGTGCCAGCAGTCGGGGACTAGACCAAGAGACCCAGTACTTC; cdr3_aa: CASSRGLDQETQYF
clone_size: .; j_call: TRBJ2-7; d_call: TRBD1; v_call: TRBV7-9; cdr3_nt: TGTGCCAGCAGCCGACCGGGACAGGGGAAGAGGGAGCAGTACTTC; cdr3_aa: CASSRPGQGKREQYF
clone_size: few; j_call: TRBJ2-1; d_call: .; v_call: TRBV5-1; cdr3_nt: TGCGCCAGCAGCTTGGGACTACCGAATGAGCAGTTCTTC; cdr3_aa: CASSLGLPNEQFF
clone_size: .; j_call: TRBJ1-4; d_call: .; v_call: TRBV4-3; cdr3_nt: TGCGCCAGCAGCCAAAAGAGTCTGGGCAGGGGATCTTCTGAAAAACTGTTTTTT; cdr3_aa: CASSQKSLGRGSSEKLFF
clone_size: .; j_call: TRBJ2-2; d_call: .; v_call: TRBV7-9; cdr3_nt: TGTTCCAGCAGCTTGGGAGTCACCGGGGAGCTGTTTTTT; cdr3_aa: CSSSLGVTGELFF
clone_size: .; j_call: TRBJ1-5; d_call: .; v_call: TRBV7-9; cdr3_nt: TGTGCCAGCAGCTTAGAAATGGCTCGGCCCCAGCATTTT; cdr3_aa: CASSLEMARPQHF
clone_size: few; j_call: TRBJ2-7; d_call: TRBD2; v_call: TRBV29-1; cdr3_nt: TGCAGTATGAAGAGGGGCGGGAGAGTACCCTACGAGCAGTACTTC; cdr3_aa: CSMKRGGRVPYEQYF
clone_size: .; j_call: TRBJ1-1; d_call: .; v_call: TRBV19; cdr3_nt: TGTGCCAGTATCGATTTCGGGGACACTGAAGCTTTCTTT; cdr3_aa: CASIDFGDTEAFF
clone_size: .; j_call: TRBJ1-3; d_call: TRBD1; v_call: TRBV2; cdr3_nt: TGTGCCAGCAGTCAAACAGGGGGCTCTGGAAACACCATATATTTT; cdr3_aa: CASSQTGGSGNTIYF
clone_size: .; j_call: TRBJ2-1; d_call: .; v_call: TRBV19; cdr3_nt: TGTGCCAGTAGCACCTACGGGGAGCAGTTCTTC; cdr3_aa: CASSTYGEQFF
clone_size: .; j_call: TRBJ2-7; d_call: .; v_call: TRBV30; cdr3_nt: TGTGCCTGGAGCCCCCGTAGCCACGAGCAGTACTTC; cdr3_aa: CAWSPRSHEQYF
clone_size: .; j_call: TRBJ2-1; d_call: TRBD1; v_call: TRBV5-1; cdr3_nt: TGCGCCAGCAGCCAATGGGACAGGGGGCAGAATGAGCAGTTCTTC; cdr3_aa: CASSQWDRGQNEQFF
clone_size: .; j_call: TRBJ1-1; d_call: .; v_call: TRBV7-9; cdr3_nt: TGTGCCAGCAGCTTAGAACAGGGTTTTGAAGCTTTCTTT; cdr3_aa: CASSLEQGFEAFF
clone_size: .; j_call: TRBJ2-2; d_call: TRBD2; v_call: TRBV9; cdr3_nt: TGTGCCAGCAGCCCAGGACTAGCGGGGTTGACCGGGGAGCTGTTTTTT; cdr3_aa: CASSPGLAGLTGELFF
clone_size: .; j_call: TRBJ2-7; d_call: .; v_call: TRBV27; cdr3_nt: TGTGCCAGCAGTTTAAGTGGAGGGGCGTTTGGGTACGAGCAGTACTTC; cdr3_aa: CASSLSGGAFGYEQYF
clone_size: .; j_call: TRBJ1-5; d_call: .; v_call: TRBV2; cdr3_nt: TGTGCCAGCAGTGCCCCTCGGGCAGGGGGCAATCAGCCCCAGCATTTT; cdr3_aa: CASSAPRAGGNQPQHF
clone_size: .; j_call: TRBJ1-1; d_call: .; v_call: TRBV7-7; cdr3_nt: TGTGCCAGCAGCTTAGCGCCTCGGTTGAAAAACACTGAAGCTTTCTTT; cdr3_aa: CASSLAPRLKNTEAFF
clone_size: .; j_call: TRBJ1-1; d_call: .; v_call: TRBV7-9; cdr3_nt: TGTGCCAGCAGCCAGAGGACACCGAACACTGAAGCTTTCTTT; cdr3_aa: CASSQRTPNTEAFF
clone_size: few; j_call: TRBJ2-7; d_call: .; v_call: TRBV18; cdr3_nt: TGTGCCAGCTCACCAGGGGGCTACGAGCAGTACTTC; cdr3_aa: CASSPGGYEQYF
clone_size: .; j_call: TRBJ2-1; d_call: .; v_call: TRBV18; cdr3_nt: TGTGCCAGCTCACCACCCGCCCAGGCTGGTGAGCAGTTCTTC; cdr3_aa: CASSPPAQAGEQFF
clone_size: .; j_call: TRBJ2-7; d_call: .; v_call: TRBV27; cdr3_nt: TGTGCCAGCAGTTTATCCGGGATCGACTACGAGCAGTACTTC; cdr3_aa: CASSLSGIDYEQYF
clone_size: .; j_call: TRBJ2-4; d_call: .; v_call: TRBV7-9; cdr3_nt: TGTGCCAGCAGCTTACCGGGAGTGGCCAAAAACATTCAGTACTTC; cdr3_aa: CASSLPGVAKNIQYF
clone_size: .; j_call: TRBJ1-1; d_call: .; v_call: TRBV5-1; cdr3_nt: TGCGCCAGCAGCCGGGGAGGCGCTGAAGCTTTCTTT; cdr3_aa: CASSRGGAEAFF
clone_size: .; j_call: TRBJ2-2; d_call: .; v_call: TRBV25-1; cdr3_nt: TGTGCCAGCAATGACGGCACCGGGGAGCTGTTTTTT; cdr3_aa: CASNDGTGELFF
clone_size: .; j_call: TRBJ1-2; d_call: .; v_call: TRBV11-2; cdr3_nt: TGTGCCAGCAGCGCGGACACGGACCCCTATGGCTACACCTTC; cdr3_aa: CASSADTDPYGYTF